The rows below give T cell receptor beta chains drawn from one sample of a study of beta chain features in type 1 diabetes. The assay was immunoSEQ multiplex PCR, and TCRdb's table has in-frame clones only and misses some. The sample lists 150,000 to 200,000 clones, approximately 9% occurring once. The material sequenced was central memory CD4+ T cells from blood. The receptor set was obtained from a woman between 18 and 30 years old with type 1 diabetes. The CDR3 runs from the conserved cysteine through the conserved F or W. Expanded clones get a size class; other rows say once, few or many, or leave the size out.

clone size: few
CDR3 length: 11
V gene: TRBV6-5
CDR3 protein: CASSSQETQYF

clone size: few
CDR3 length: 14
V gene: TRBV19
CDR3 protein: CASRAGIGNQPQHF

clone size: few
CDR3 length: 14
V gene: TRBV30
CDR3 protein: CAWSTSGGGNIQYF

clone size: few
CDR3 length: 14
V gene: TRBV5-1
CDR3 protein: CASRKQGDTDTQYF

clone size: few
CDR3 length: 15
V gene: TRBV4-2
CDR3 protein: CASSETSGVIYEQYF

clone size: few
CDR3 length: 14
V gene: TRBV5-4
CDR3 protein: CASSQEKLRTQQFF

clone size: .
CDR3 length: 13
V gene: TRBV28
CDR3 protein: CASDQAPSYEQYF

clone size: few
CDR3 length: 13
V gene: TRBV30
CDR3 protein: CAWSNNRNYEQYF

clone size: few
CDR3 length: 15
V gene: TRBV10-3
CDR3 protein: CAISEGGLAKNIQYF

clone size: few
CDR3 length: 14
V gene: TRBV7-2
CDR3 protein: CASSSGLAGKTQYF

clone size: few
CDR3 length: 16
V gene: TRBV23-1
CDR3 protein: CASSQSGQGRTYEQYF

clone size: .
CDR3 length: 14
V gene: TRBV14
CDR3 protein: CASSLARSGNTIYF

clone size: .
CDR3 length: 15
V gene: TRBV5-1
CDR3 protein: CASSPQTGSGNTIYF

clone size: .
CDR3 length: 15
V gene: TRBV5-1
CDR3 protein: CASSLSGSEPYEQYF

clone size: .
CDR3 length: 15
V gene: TRBV18
CDR3 protein: CASSPYGNNNSPLHF

clone size: few
CDR3 length: 16
V gene: TRBV30
CDR3 protein: CAWSKGQVWGTDTQYF

clone size: few
CDR3 length: 12
V gene: TRBV18
CDR3 protein: CASSPGQETQYF

clone size: few
CDR3 length: 12
V gene: TRBV2
CDR3 protein: CASMGAWETQYF

clone size: .
CDR3 length: 14
V gene: TRBV7-8
CDR3 protein: CASSPRAPRDIQYF

clone size: few
CDR3 length: 15
V gene: TRBV18
CDR3 protein: CASSPAYGGANVLTF

clone size: few
CDR3 length: 15
V gene: TRBV5-1
CDR3 protein: CASSFSGGKGYGYTF

clone size: few
CDR3 length: 16
V gene: TRBV6-6
CDR3 protein: CASSYRAGGPNQPQHF

clone size: few
CDR3 length: 15
V gene: TRBV18
CDR3 protein: CASSGRATGATEAFF

clone size: few
CDR3 length: 15
V gene: TRBV5-6
CDR3 protein: CASSLESAGMYGYTF

clone size: .
CDR3 length: 15
V gene: TRBV7-9
CDR3 protein: CASSYRDRGRDTQYF

clone size: .
CDR3 length: 15
V gene: TRBV5-4
CDR3 protein: CASSLRLTGPYEQYF

clone size: .
CDR3 length: 11
V gene: TRBV30
CDR3 protein: CAWSTAYGYTF

clone size: few
CDR3 length: 15
V gene: TRBV5-4
CDR3 protein: CASSPQELTGGGYTF

clone size: few
CDR3 length: 15
V gene: TRBV7-2
CDR3 protein: CASSLAAASGNTIYF

clone size: .
CDR3 length: 16
V gene: TRBV28
CDR3 protein: CASSSGGLAGGNEQFF

clone size: few
CDR3 length: 15
V gene: TRBV7-2
CDR3 protein: CASRRLAGGGETQYF

clone size: few
CDR3 length: 13
V gene: TRBV11-2
CDR3 protein: CASSLGTGGEAFF

clone size: few
CDR3 length: 13
V gene: TRBV7-2
CDR3 protein: CASRPWHSETQYF

clone size: few
CDR3 length: 15
V gene: TRBV7-3
CDR3 protein: CASSRDRALTDTQYF

clone size: .
CDR3 length: 14
V gene: TRBV6-6
CDR3 protein: CASSRQGNNEKLFF

clone size: .
CDR3 length: 13
V gene: TRBV29-1
CDR3 protein: CSADSRSGNTIYF

clone size: .
CDR3 length: 15
V gene: TRBV4-3
CDR3 protein: CASSPSGAGNEKLFF

clone size: few
CDR3 length: 12
V gene: TRBV5-1
CDR3 protein: CASSLERSPLHF

clone size: .
CDR3 length: 14
V gene: TRBV5-1
CDR3 protein: CASSATSTGEKLFF

clone size: .
CDR3 length: 11
V gene: TRBV7-3
CDR3 protein: CASSLGAGQYF

clone size: .
CDR3 length: 14
V gene: TRBV15
CDR3 protein: CATSPSTVNTEAFF

clone size: few
CDR3 length: 15
V gene: TRBV4-2
CDR3 protein: CASSQDRIGGYEQYF

clone size: few
CDR3 length: 14
V gene: TRBV7-8
CDR3 protein: CASSLVRDGQPQHF

clone size: few
CDR3 length: 12
V gene: TRBV30
CDR3 protein: CAWGERNYGYTF

clone size: .
CDR3 length: 17
V gene: TRBV7-9
CDR3 protein: CASSLGVTRGQVNEQFF

clone size: few
CDR3 length: 17
V gene: TRBV4-2
CDR3 protein: CASSQEGGGGITGELFF

clone size: .
CDR3 length: 14
V gene: TRBV28
CDR3 protein: CASSGSGREWEQYF

clone size: few
CDR3 length: 11
V gene: TRBV20-1
CDR3 protein: CSAAPEYEQYF

clone size: few
CDR3 length: 14
V gene: TRBV4-3
CDR3 protein: CASSHGTGSPEAFF

clone size: .
CDR3 length: 14
V gene: TRBV7-2
CDR3 protein: CASSYGATSYEQYF